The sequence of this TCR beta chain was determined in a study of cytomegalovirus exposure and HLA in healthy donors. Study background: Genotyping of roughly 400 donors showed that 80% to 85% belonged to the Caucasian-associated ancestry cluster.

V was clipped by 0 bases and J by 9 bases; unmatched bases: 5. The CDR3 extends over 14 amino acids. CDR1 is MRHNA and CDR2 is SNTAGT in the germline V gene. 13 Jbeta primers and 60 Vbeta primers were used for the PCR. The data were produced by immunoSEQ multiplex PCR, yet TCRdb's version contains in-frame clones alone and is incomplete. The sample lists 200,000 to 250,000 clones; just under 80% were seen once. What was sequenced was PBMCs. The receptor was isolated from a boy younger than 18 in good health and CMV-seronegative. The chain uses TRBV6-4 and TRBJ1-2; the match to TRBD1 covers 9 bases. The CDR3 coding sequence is TGTGCCAGCAGTGACTCGGGGACAGGGATGAGCTACACCTTC. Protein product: CASSDSGTGMSYTF.